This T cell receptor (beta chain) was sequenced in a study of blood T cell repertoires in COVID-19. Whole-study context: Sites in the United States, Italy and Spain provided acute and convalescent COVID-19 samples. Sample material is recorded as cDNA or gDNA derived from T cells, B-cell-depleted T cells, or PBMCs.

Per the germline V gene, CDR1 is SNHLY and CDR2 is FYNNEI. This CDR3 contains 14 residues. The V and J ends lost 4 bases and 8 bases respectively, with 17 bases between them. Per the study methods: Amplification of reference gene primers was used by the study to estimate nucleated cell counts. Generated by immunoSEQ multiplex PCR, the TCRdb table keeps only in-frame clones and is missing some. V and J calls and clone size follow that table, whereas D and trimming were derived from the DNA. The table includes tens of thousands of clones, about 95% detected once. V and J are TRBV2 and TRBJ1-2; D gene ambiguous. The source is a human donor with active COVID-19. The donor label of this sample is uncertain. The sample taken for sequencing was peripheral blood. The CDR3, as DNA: TGTGCCAGCAGTGCCCGGGGTGTTATAGCCGGCTACACCTTC. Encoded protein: CASSARGVIAGYTF.